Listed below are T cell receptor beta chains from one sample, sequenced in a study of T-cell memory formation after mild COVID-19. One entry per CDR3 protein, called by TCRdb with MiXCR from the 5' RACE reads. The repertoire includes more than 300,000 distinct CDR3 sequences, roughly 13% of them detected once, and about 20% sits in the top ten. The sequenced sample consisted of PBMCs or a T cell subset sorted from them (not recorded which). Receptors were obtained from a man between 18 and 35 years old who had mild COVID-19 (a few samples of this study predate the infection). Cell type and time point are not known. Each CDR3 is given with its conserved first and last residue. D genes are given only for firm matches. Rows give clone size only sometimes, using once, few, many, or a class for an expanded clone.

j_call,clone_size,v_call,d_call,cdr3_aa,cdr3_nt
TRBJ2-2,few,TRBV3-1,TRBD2,CASSPSWRGETGELFF,TGTGCCAGCAGTCCCTCGTGGCGGGGGGAAACCGGGGAGCTGTTTTTT
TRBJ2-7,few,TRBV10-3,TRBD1,CAISDGTGAYEQYF,TGTGCCATCAGTGACGGGACAGGAGCCTACGAGCAGTACTTC
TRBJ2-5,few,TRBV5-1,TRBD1,CASSLGAGTDETQYF,TGCGCCAGCAGCTTGGGGGCCGGGACAGACGAGACCCAGTACTTC
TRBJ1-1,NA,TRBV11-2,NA,CASSLHQGQAFF,TGTGCCAGCAGCTTACACCAGGGCCAAGCTTTCTTT
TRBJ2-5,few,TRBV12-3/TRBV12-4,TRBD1,CASNSGGGETQYF,TGTGCCAGCAACTCAGGGGGCGGGGAGACCCAGTACTTC
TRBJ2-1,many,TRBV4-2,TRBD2,CASSLSTGTSGGDEQFF,TGTGCCAGCAGCCTCTCAACCGGGACTAGCGGGGGTGATGAGCAGTTCTTC
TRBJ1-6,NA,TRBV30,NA,CAWSPEVGVSLHF,TGTGCCTGGAGCCCGGAGGTGGGGGTATCCCTCCACTTT
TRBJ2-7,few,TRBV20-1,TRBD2,CSARPQTSGIEQYF,TGCAGTGCTAGGCCCCAGACTAGCGGGATTGAGCAGTACTTC
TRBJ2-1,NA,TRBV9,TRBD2,CASSVGAGNEQFF,TGTGCCAGCAGCGTGGGAGCGGGGAATGAGCAGTTCTTC
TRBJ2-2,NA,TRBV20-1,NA,CSARGGVLLNTGELFF,TGCAGTGCTAGAGGCGGGGTACTCCTAAACACCGGGGAGCTGTTTTTT
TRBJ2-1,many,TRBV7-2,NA,CASSRDPPTSYNEQFF,TGTGCCAGCAGCCGGGACCCCCCCACGTCCTACAATGAGCAGTTCTTC
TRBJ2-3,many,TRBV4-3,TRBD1,CASSQEGQGVTTDTQYF,TGCGCCAGCAGCCAAGAGGGACAGGGGGTGACGACAGATACGCAGTATTTT
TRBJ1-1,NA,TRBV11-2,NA,CASSGPPGSGLHTEAFF,TGTGCCAGCAGCGGCCCTCCGGGCTCGGGACTTCACACTGAAGCTTTCTTT
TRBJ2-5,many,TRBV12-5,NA,CASGSRPLEETQYF,TGTGCTAGTGGTTCCCGACCCCTGGAAGAGACCCAGTACTTC
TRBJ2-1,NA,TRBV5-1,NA,CASSLVLDMDEQFF,TGCGCCAGCAGCTTGGTTCTCGATATGGATGAGCAGTTCTTC
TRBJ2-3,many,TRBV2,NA,CASSYVDTQYF,TGTGCCAGCAGCTACGTGGATACGCAGTATTTT
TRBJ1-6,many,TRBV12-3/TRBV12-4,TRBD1,CASSKTGNSPLHF,TGTGCCAGCAGTAAGACAGGGAACTCACCCCTCCACTTT
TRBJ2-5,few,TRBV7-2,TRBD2,CASSSRRGGLQETQYF,TGTGCCAGCAGCTCCAGACGGGGGGGCCTCCAAGAGACCCAGTACTTC
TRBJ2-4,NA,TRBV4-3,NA,CASSQDRRIQYF,TGCGCCAGCAGCCAAGATCGCAGAATTCAGTACTTC
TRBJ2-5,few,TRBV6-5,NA,CASSRAGRRQETQYF,TGTGCCAGCAGCCGCGCGGGCCGACGCCAAGAGACCCAGTACTTC
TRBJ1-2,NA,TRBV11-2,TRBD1,CASSPADRVGYGYTF,TGTGCCAGCAGCCCCGCGGACAGGGTTGGCTATGGCTACACCTTC
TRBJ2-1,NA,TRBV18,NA,CASSPPYAGSYNEQFF,TGTGCCAGCTCACCACCGTACGCGGGTTCCTACAATGAGCAGTTCTTC
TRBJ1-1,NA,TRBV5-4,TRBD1,CASSSGGEPAEAFF,TGTGCCAGCAGCTCAGGGGGCGAACCTGCTGAAGCTTTCTTT
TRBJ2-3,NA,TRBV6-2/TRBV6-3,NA,CASRELTTDTQYF,TGTGCCAGCAGAGAGCTAACCACAGATACGCAGTATTTT
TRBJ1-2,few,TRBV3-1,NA,CASSQDLEGGYTF,TGTGCCAGCAGCCAAGATCTGGAGGGAGGCTACACCTTC